The rows below give T cell receptor beta chains drawn from one sample of a study of blood T cell repertoires in COVID-19. Profiled with immunoSEQ multiplex PCR; TCRdb holds only in-frame clones, not every one. The repertoire consists of about 120,000 clones, with about 79% occurring once and the leading ten covering over 2%. Source material: peripheral blood. The receptors come from a man between 65 and 85 years old with acute or convalescent COVID-19. Both conserved end residues are part of each CDR3. The D gene is left open where the match is weak. Not all rows give a size; the values are once, few, many and, for expanded clones, a class.

cdr3_length | clone_size | d_call | j_call | v_call | cdr3_nt | cdr3_aa
13 | NA | NA | TRBJ2-7 | TRBV7-2 | TGTGCCAGCAGCTTTGAGAGGTCCTACGAGCAGTACTTC | CASSFERSYEQYF
14 | NA | TRBD1 | TRBJ1-2 | TRBV20-1 | TGCAGTGCTAGTGCGGACAGGGGGCGGGATGGCTACACCTTC | CSASADRGRDGYTF
15 | NA | TRBD1 | TRBJ1-2 | TRBV2 | TGTGCCAGCAGTGCCGGGACAGGGGACGCCGGTGGCTACACCTTC | CASSAGTGDAGGYTF
10 | NA | NA | TRBJ1-1 | TRBV20-1 | TGCAGTGCTTCCCGGAGTGAAGCTTTCTTT | CSASRSEAFF
12 | NA | NA | TRBJ2-2 | TRBV12-3/TRBV12-4 | TGTGCCAGCAGTTCCCAACACGGGGAGCTGTTTTTT | CASSSQHGELFF
15 | NA | NA | TRBJ1-3 | TRBV6-4 | TGTGCCAGCAGTGACTGGCCAGGCTCTGGAAACACCATATATTTT | CASSDWPGSGNTIYF
15 | NA | NA | TRBJ2-2 | TRBV7-9 | TGTGCCAGCAGCCCGTGGGGGGACCACACCGGGGAGCTGTTTTTT | CASSPWGDHTGELFF
13 | NA | TRBD2 | TRBJ2-1 | TRBV5-1 | TGCGCCAGCCTGACTAGCGACGGCGATGAGCAGTTCTTC | CASLTSDGDEQFF
15 | NA | TRBD1 | TRBJ2-1 | TRBV7-2 | TGTGCCAGCAGCTTAGTCCAGGGGGTAATGGGTGAGCAGTTCTTC | CASSLVQGVMGEQFF
11 | NA | TRBD1 | TRBJ1-1 | TRBV20-1 | TGCAGTGCTAGGGGACAGGTTGAAGCTTTCTTT | CSARGQVEAFF
17 | NA | NA | TRBJ1-3 | TRBV7-3 | TGTGCCAGCAGCTTAGGTTCCGCTGCGAGCTCTGGAAACACCATATATTTT | CASSLGSAASSGNTIYF
17 | NA | TRBD1 | TRBJ1-3 | TRBV5-6 | TGTGCCAGCAGCTTTACAGGGACAGGACTTTCTGGAAACACCATATATTTT | CASSFTGTGLSGNTIYF
15 | NA | NA | TRBJ1-2 | TRBV5-1 | TGCGCCAGCAGCTTGATGTCAGGGGTTAACTATGGCTACACCTTC | CASSLMSGVNYGYTF
18 | NA | TRBD1 | TRBJ1-2 | TRBV9 | TGTGCCAGCAGCGTATGGGGAAAACTGACCGGGACAGGCTTTGGCTACACCTTC | CASSVWGKLTGTGFGYTF
14 | NA | TRBD1 | TRBJ1-6 | TRBV2 | TGTGCCAGCAGCGCTACAGGGGGCGGTTCACCCCTCCACTTT | CASSATGGGSPLHF
14 | few | NA | TRBJ1-1 | TRBV6-1 | TGTGCCAGCAGTGAGTGGGGGGGGAACACTGAAGCTTTCTTT | CASSEWGGNTEAFF
16 | NA | NA | TRBJ1-3 | TRBV18 | TGTGCCAGCTCACCACCCGGACGGAGGGGCGGAAACACCATATATTTT | CASSPPGRRGGNTIYF
14 | NA | TRBD1 | TRBJ1-1 | TRBV2 | TGTGCCAGCTTCGGGACAGGGTATTTGGCTGAAGCTTTCTTT | CASFGTGYLAEAFF
13 | NA | TRBD1 | TRBJ2-5 | TRBV11-2 | TGTGCCAGCAGCAAGGGGACAGGAGCTTCCCAGTACTTC | CASSKGTGASQYF
14 | NA | NA | TRBJ1-4 | TRBV19 | TGTGCCAGTACTTTGAGAGGGGGGGATGAAAAACTGTTTTTT | CASTLRGGDEKLFF
12 | few | NA | TRBJ1-3 | TRBV5-4 | TGTGCCAGCAGCTTGGATCAGGGTAGGAGATATTTT | CASSLDQGRRYF
13 | NA | TRBD2 | TRBJ2-5 | TRBV7-9 | TGTGCCAGCGGGATGGCCGGGAGGGAGACCCAGTACTTC | CASGMAGRETQYF
15 | NA | NA | TRBJ1-1 | TRBV6-1 | TGTGCCAGCAGTGATCTCGGCAGGGTGGACACTGAAGCTTTCTTT | CASSDLGRVDTEAFF
14 | few | NA | TRBJ1-6 | TRBV18 | TGTGCCAGCTCACCGACAGCTAATAATTCACCCCTCCACTTT | CASSPTANNSPLHF
13 | NA | NA | TRBJ1-5 | TRBV11-3 | TGTGCCAGCAGCTTAACGGGGGATCAGCCCCAGCATTTT | CASSLTGDQPQHF
17 | NA | NA | TRBJ2-5 | TRBV7-9 | TGTGCCAGCAGCCCACTGGGGCCGACAGGATACCAAGAGACCCAGTACTTC | CASSPLGPTGYQETQYF
14 | few | NA | TRBJ1-1 | TRBV3-1/TRBV3-2 | TGTGCCAGCAGCCGGCAGGGGCTGGGCACTGAAGCTTTCTTT | CASSRQGLGTEAFF
13 | NA | NA | TRBJ2-7 | TRBV7-6 | TGTGCCAGCAGCTTGGGCAGGATCGACGAGCAGTACTTC | CASSLGRIDEQYF
17 | NA | NA | TRBJ2-7 | TRBV21-1 | TGTGCCAGCAGGAGAAAGGTGACTAGCGGGGAGCACTACGAGCAGTACTTC | CASRRKVTSGEHYEQYF
16 | many | NA | TRBJ2-5 | TRBV15 | TGTGCCACCAGCAGTTTAGCCGCCGCATCCCAAGAGACCCAGTACTTC | CATSSLAAASQETQYF
13 | NA | NA | TRBJ1-2 | TRBV4-1 | TGCGCCAGCAGCCAGCTGGGGGGCTATGGCTACACCTTC | CASSQLGGYGYTF
15 | NA | TRBD1 | TRBJ1-1 | TRBV5-1 | TGCGCCAGCAGCACAAACATCCGACAGGGGCGCTATCCCATTTTT | CASSTNIRQGRYPIF
17 | NA | NA | TRBJ1-5 | TRBV7-8 | TGTGCCAGCAACTCAGCCGGGGGGGGGTCAGTAGATCAGCCCCAGCATTTT | CASNSAGGGSVDQPQHF
16 | once | TRBD1 | TRBJ1-2 | TRBV6-1 | TGTGCCAGCAGTGAGCAACCGGGACAGGGGACCTATGGCTACACCTTC | CASSEQPGQGTYGYTF
14 | NA | NA | TRBJ2-1 | TRBV7-2 | TGTGCCAGCAGCTTAGCGCTCGCGGGCAATGAGCAGTTCTTC | CASSLALAGNEQFF
12 | NA | NA | TRBJ2-7 | TRBV5-6 | TGTGCCAGCAGCGCACGATACAGCGAGCAGTACTTC | CASSARYSEQYF
14 | NA | NA | TRBJ1-5 | TRBV6-5 | TGTGCCAGGGGCCGGAGGGTTAGCAATCAGCCCCAGCATTTT | CARGRRVSNQPQHF
14 | NA | NA | TRBJ1-2 | TRBV14 | TGTGCCAGCAGCCAAGAGGTCAGGGGTGGAGGCTACACCTTC | CASSQEVRGGGYTF
15 | NA | TRBD2 | TRBJ2-3 | TRBV6-5 | TGTGCCAGCAGTACCGGCGGGGGGCCAACAGATACGCAGTATTTT | CASSTGGGPTDTQYF
15 | NA | NA | TRBJ2-3 | TRBV7-2 | TGTGCCAGCAGTCGCGGACTCTCCTGGGGAGATACGCAGTATTTT | CASSRGLSWGDTQYF
16 | few | TRBD1 | TRBJ1-3 | TRBV5-4 | TGTGCCAGCAGCACTAACAGGGGGCATCCTGGAAACACCATATATTTT | CASSTNRGHPGNTIYF
14 | NA | TRBD1 | TRBJ1-3 | TRBV5-4 | TGTGCCAGCAGTTTGGACAGGGCTGGAAACACCATATATTTT | CASSLDRAGNTIYF
15 | NA | NA | TRBJ1-2 | TRBV7-8 | TGTGCCAGCAGCGGGCGGGGGGGTACGGCATATGGCTACACCTTC | CASSGRGGTAYGYTF
16 | few | NA | TRBJ1-1 | TRBV15 | TGTGCCACCAGCAGAGATTTAAGGACAATGAACACTGAAGCTTTCTTT | CATSRDLRTMNTEAFF
14 | NA | TRBD1 | TRBJ1-2 | TRBV2 | TGTGCCAGCAGCGCGGTCACAGGGGATCTTGGCTACACCTTC | CASSAVTGDLGYTF
15 | NA | NA | TRBJ2-5 | TRBV7-6 | TGTGCCAGCAGCTCGGGGGGCAGGGTCCGAGAGACCCAGTACTTC | CASSSGGRVRETQYF
14 | NA | NA | TRBJ1-1 | TRBV13 | TGTGCCAGCAGCTTAGCGGGGGTTAGTACTGAAGCTTTCTTT | CASSLAGVSTEAFF
15 | NA | TRBD1 | TRBJ2-7 | TRBV19 | TGTGCCAGTAGTATCCTGGGACAGGGAGAAAAAGAGCAGTACTTC | CASSILGQGEKEQYF